Shown below are 17 T cell receptor beta chains from a single sample sequenced in a study of response to subunit inactivated influenza vaccine. MiXCR, run by TCRdb on the RT-PCR reads, gives a single entry per CDR3 protein. The sample comprises 800,000 to 1,000,000 distinct CDR3 sequences, approximately 22% of which are singletons, and roughly a tenth rests with the top ten. The input for sequencing was PBMCs from blood, taken 4 to 6 days after vaccination. The source is a man aged 45-60 years who received an inactivated influenza vaccine.

The J gene is TRBJ2-2, the V gene TRBV12-3 or TRBV12-4; 10 bases line up with TRBD1. With 6 bases clipped from V and 5 bases from J, the junction kept 9 bases outside the gene matches. The CDR3 has 16 residues. CDR3: CASSLRPGQGTGELFF. DNA for the CDR3: TGTGCCAGCAGCCTTAGACCGGGACAGGGGACCGGGGAGCTGTTTTTT.

This rearrangement joins TRBV6-2 or TRBV6-3 to TRBJ2-3; 9 bases map to TRBD2. Germline V gene lookup returns CDR1 MNHEY and CDR2 SVGEGT. The V segment lost 6 bases and the J segment 4 bases; nucleotides outside the gene matches: 11. This CDR3 is 16 amino acids long. The CDR3: CASRDGLAGNPDTQYF. The CDR3 bases are TGTGCCAGCAGGGACGGGCTAGCGGGGAACCCAGATACGCAGTATTTT.

The gene calls are TRBV7-2 and TRBJ1-3; D is uncertain. The length of the CDR3 is 16 residues. With 6 bases removed from V and 0 bases from J, the gap between germline ends came to 15 bases. Germline CDR1 and CDR2: SGHTA and FQGNSA. The DNA of the CDR3 is TGTGCCAGCAGTCAGCCCCAGACCAGCTCTGGAAACACCATATATTTT. Encoded protein: CASSQPQTSSGNTIYF.

The chain uses TRBV15 and TRBJ1-2, with 7 bases lining up with TRBD1. The CDR3 contains 16 residues. Germline V gene lookup returns CDR1 LNHNV and CDR2 YYDKDF (reference sequence). J lost 5 bases, V lost 4 bases, and 13 bases had no gene match. The CDR3 nucleotides read TGTGCCACCAGCAAACCGAGGGGGACAGCGAGTTATGGCTACACCTTC. This gives the protein CATSKPRGTASYGYTF. Looking up the rest from reference TRBV15 and TRBJ1-2 gives the full variable domain: DAMVIQNPRYQVTQFGKPVTLSCSQTLNHNVMYWYQQKSSQAPKLLFHYYDKDFNNEADTPDNFQSRRPNTSFCFLDIRSPGLGDTAMYLCATSKPRGTASYGYTFGSGTRLTVV.

This clonotype showed up just a few times. The genes are TRBV5-1 and TRBJ1-1; D is possibly TRBD1 (6 bases). From germline, CDR1 is SGHRS and CDR2 YFSETQ. The CDR3 runs to 14 residues. Trimming cost V 1 base and J 5 bases, with 12 bases left between them. For the CDR3, the DNA is TGCGCCAGCAGCTTGCAGGGGATAAGGACTGAAGCTTTCTTT. It codes for CASSLQGIRTEAFF.

The chain links TRBV27 to TRBJ1-1; TRBD1 matches 9 bases. V was pared by 4 bases and J by 1 base, with 10 bases of the junction left unmatched. CDR1 and CDR2 from the germline V gene are MNHEY and SMNVEV (reference sequence). The CDR3 has 17 residues. CDR3 nucleotide sequence: TGTGCCAGCAGTTCCATCCCTCCGGGACAGGGGAACACTGAAGCTTTCTTT. This translates into CASSSIPPGQGNTEAFF.

The chain has TRBV29-1 and TRBJ1-4; 9 bases fit TRBD1. The CDR3 sequence is 13 residues long. Trimming at V came to 6 bases and at J to 5 bases, leaving 4 bases not matched to a gene. Germline CDR1 SQVTM, CDR2 ANQGSEA. CDR3 amino acids: CSVIGQGNEKLFF. CDR3 nucleotides: TGCAGCGTGATTGGACAGGGGAATGAAAAACTGTTTTTT. The full variable domain, rest sourced from reference TRBV29-1 and TRBJ1-4, is SAVISQKPSRDICQRGTSLTIQCQVDSQVTMMFWYRQQPGQSLTLIATANQGSEATYESGFVIDKFPISRPNLTFSTLTVSNMSPEDSSIYLCSVIGQGNEKLFFGSGTQLSVL.

There are many counts of this clonotype. The chain couples TRBV12-3 or TRBV12-4 to TRBJ2-7; possible D gene TRBD1, 6 bases. The CDR3 sequence is 14 residues long. V was shortened by 8 bases and J by 3 bases, with 17 bases between the two germline ends. The CDR3 protein is CASRSRGQSYEQYF. The CDR3 DNA is TGTGCCAGCCGGTCCAGAGGACAGAGCTACGAGCAGTACTTC.

Only a few counts were recorded for this clonotype. The chain carries TRBV7-2 and TRBJ1-2; tentatively, D is TRBD1 (6 bases). The length of the CDR3 is 15 residues. Trimming left V 1 base short and J 1 base short, with 10 bases between. Per the germline V gene, CDR1 is SGHTA and CDR2 is FQGNSA. This CDR3 is CASSLGTGSNYGYTF. As DNA, the CDR3 is TGTGCCAGCAGCTTAGGAACAGGGAGTAACTATGGCTACACCTTC.

This clonotype has just a few counts. The J gene is TRBJ2-5, the V gene TRBV4-2; a possible D gene is TRBD2 (6 bases). In germline, CDR1 is LGHNA, CDR2 YNFKEQ. Trimming took 3 bases from V and 5 from J, leaving 13 bases between them. This CDR3 has 14 residues. The CDR3 coding sequence is TGTGCCAGCAGCCAGACATCCAGCGGGGAGACCCAGTACTTC. This translates into CASSQTSSGETQYF.

The V gene is TRBV5-1, the J gene TRBJ2-7, with D unclear. This CDR3 has 14 amino acids. Trimming removed 6 bases from V and 1 base from J, with 14 bases in between. Germline V gene lookup returns CDR1 SGHRS and CDR2 YFSETQ. CDR3 region: CASTTSGSSYEQYF. In nucleotides, the CDR3 is TGCGCCAGCACCACGAGTGGCTCATCCTACGAGCAGTACTTC.

A few counts support this clonotype. The chain joins TRBV28 to TRBJ2-7; no definite D call. With 6 bases removed from V and 4 bases from J, the gap between germline ends came to 10 bases. The germline V gene encodes CDR1 MDHEN and CDR2 SYDVKM. CDR3 length: 12 amino acids. The CDR3 sequence: CASSQGIYEQYF. DNA of the CDR3: TGTGCCAGCAGCCAAGGGATTTACGAGCAGTACTTC.

This clonotype showed up just a few times. The J gene is TRBJ2-7, the V gene TRBV18, with D tentatively TRBD1 or TRBD2 (5 bases each). CDR3 size: 14 residues. V lost 4 bases to trimming and J lost 2 bases, with 12 bases between them. Looked up from germline, CDR1 is KGHSH and CDR2 is LQKENI. The CDR3 region is CASSLRDGPYEQYF. In DNA, the CDR3 is TGTGCCAGCTCACTGAGGGACGGGCCCTACGAGCAGTACTTC.

The chain links TRBV7-9 to TRBJ2-1; TRBD2 aligns across 12 bases. CDR1 SEHNR and CDR2 FQNEAQ come from the germline V gene (reference sequence). The V segment lost 4 bases and the J segment 5 bases; nucleotides outside the gene matches: 6. The CDR3 extends over 16 amino acids. The CDR3 reads CASSSRTSGVNNEQFF. The CDR3 DNA reads as TGTGCCAGCAGCTCGCGGACTAGCGGGGTGAACAATGAGCAGTTCTTC.

This clonotype was seen only a few times. The V call is TRBV12-3 or TRBV12-4, the J call TRBJ1-1; 9 nucleotides align to TRBD1. V shed 5 bases, J shed 1 base, and the junction held 5 bases outside the gene matches. The CDR3 consists of 15 residues. The CDR3 sequence: CASSLQGAWNTEAFF. CDR3 DNA sequence: TGTGCCAGCAGTCTACAGGGGGCGTGGAACACTGAAGCTTTCTTT.

V gene TRBV15 combines with J gene TRBJ2-7; D unclear. The CDR3 is 16 amino acids. Trimming took 5 bases from V and 1 from J, leaving 18 bases between them. Germline lookup yields CDR1 LNHNV and CDR2 YYDKDF (reference sequence). CDR3 sequence: CATSSREGQFSYEQYF. CDR3 nucleotide sequence: TGTGCCACCAGCTCAAGGGAAGGGCAGTTTTCCTACGAGCAGTACTTC. The entire variable domain, with the rest obtained from reference TRBV15 and TRBJ2-7, is as follows: DAMVIQNPRYQVTQFGKPVTLSCSQTLNHNVMYWYQQKSSQAPKLLFHYYDKDFNNEADTPDNFQSRRPNTSFCFLDIRSPGLGDTAMYLCATSSREGQFSYEQYFGPGTRLTVT.

This chain joins TRBV20-1 and TRBJ2-2; TRBD1 or TRBD2 may be the D gene (7 bases each). The CDR3 sequence is 15 residues long. The germline gives CDR1 DFQATT, CDR2 SNEGSKA (reference sequence). Trimming took 4 bases from V and 6 from J, leaving 18 bases between them. This CDR3 reads CSAKADREGAGELFF. DNA of the CDR3: TGCAGTGCTAAGGCTGACAGGGAGGGTGCCGGGGAGCTGTTTTTT.